The text below deals with one T cell receptor (beta chain). What it binds is not known. The sample belongs to a study of Ad26.COV2.S vaccination and SARS-CoV-2 variants. Study-level points and caveats: There was reportedly substantial breadth in spike-specific CD8+ and CD4+ T cell responses after vaccination.

Stated treatment: roughly 18 received Ad26.COV2.S at low or high dose, single or two shots; about 5 received placebo; per-sample allocation not given. Collection of samples fell on day 63 after the first vaccine or placebo injection. Measured with immunoSEQ multiplex PCR; TCRdb has only the in-frame clones, and not every one. The sample has 300,000 to 350,000 clones; 86% are singletons. Here the sequenced sample was peripheral blood, taken in a trial of Ad26.COV2.S vaccine versus placebo. The TCR comes from a person aged 18-60 years who received the Ad26.COV2.S COVID-19 vaccine or a placebo.

The CDR3 protein is CAWSSGQPNEKLFF. The DNA for the CDR3 is TGTGCCTGGAGTTCGGGACAGCCAAATGAAAAACTGTTTTTT. This chain uses TRBV30 with TRBJ1-4, with 7 nucleotides matching TRBD1. The CDR3 has 14 amino acids. V lost 2 bases and J lost 5; bases outside the gene matches: 5. Germline CDR1 GTSNPN, CDR2 SVGIG (reference sequence).